The entry below gives a single T cell receptor beta chain sequence along with its context. Its antigen is currently unknown. The study sampled nominally healthy donors, though unrecorded immune exposures were likely. After removal of 7 bases from V and 4 bases from J, the junction contained 6 bases not matched to a gene. Germline V gene data show CDR1 as LNHDA and CDR2 as SQIVND (reference sequence). CDR3 size: 15 residues. These data originate in a study of cytomegalovirus exposure and HLA in healthy donors. This PCR relied on a set of 60 Vbeta primers and 13 Jbeta primers. The table came from immunoSEQ multiplex PCR; TCRdb's copy has only in-frame clones and leaves some out. The sample lists some 150,000 clones, roughly 80% occurring once. The study, taken as a whole, reports: Later on, analysis showed that most CMV-associated TCR beta chains appeared to be HLA-restricted.

The specimen sequenced was PBMCs. The chain links TRBV19 to TRBJ2-3; TRBD2 aligns across 12 bases. The source of this sequence is a human donor in good health. The CDR3: CASTGGLAGSDTQYF. CDR3 DNA sequence: TGTGCCAGTACCGGAGGACTAGCGGGGTCAGATACGCAGTATTTT.